The next 12 T cell receptor beta chains were all read from a single sample in a study of cytomegalovirus exposure and HLA in healthy donors. The PCR contained 60 Vbeta and 13 Jbeta primers. Assay used: immunoSEQ multiplex PCR; TCRdb lists only in-frame clones, some missing. The repertoire consists of roughly 120,000 clones, with roughly 71% occurring once and the leading ten covering over 3.5%. Sequencing was done on a sample of PBMCs. All receptors come from a woman aged 45 to 65 in good health and CMV-seropositive.

The chain carries TRBV13 and TRBJ2-7, with a tentative D call TRBD2 (7 bases). The CDR3 spans 19 residues. Germline CDR1 is PRHDT and CDR2 is FYEKMQ (reference sequence). Trimming took 6 bases from V and 0 from J, leaving 27 bases between them. The CDR3 reads CASRPPGTLSAGFSYEQYF. For the CDR3, the DNA is TGTGCCAGCAGGCCTCCCGGGACACTTTCAGCGGGGTTCTCCTACGAGCAGTACTTC.

V gene TRBV18 combines with J gene TRBJ2-7; 9 bases are a match to TRBD1. The CDR3 is 15 residues long. In germline, CDR1 is KGHSH, CDR2 LQKENI. Unmatched junction bases numbered 6, after V lost 3 bases and J lost 3 bases. The CDR3 reads CASSPGWGQGYEQYF. CDR3 bases: TGTGCCAGCTCACCCGGATGGGGACAGGGCTACGAGCAGTACTTC.

This chain joins TRBV6-5 and TRBJ2-5; perhaps TRBD2 as D (6 bases). The DNA end is more similar to TRBJ2-7, so the J call may be wrong. The CDR3 sequence is 15 residues long. Germline V gene lookup returns CDR1 MNHEY and CDR2 SVGAGI. The CDR3 loop is CASSYSWGLGYEQYF. CDR3 nucleotides: TGTGCCAGCAGTTACTCTTGGGGACTCGGATACGAGCAGTACTTC.

The chain is built from TRBV28 and TRBJ2-3, with D possibly matching TRBD1 (6 bases). V gave up 5 bases and J gave up 0 bases, with 12 bases separating them. This CDR3 has 15 residues. The germline gives CDR1 MDHEN, CDR2 SYDVKM. CDR3 nucleotide sequence: TGTGCCAGCAGTCTTCGGACAGTTAGCACAGATACGCAGTATTTT. It specifies CASSLRTVSTDTQYF. Full variable domain (missing parts from reference TRBV28 and TRBJ2-3): DVKVTQSSRYLVKRTGEKVFLECVQDMDHENMFWYRQDPGLGLRLIYFSYDVKMKEKGDIPEGYSVSREKKERFSLILESASTNQTSMYLCASSLRTVSTDTQYFGPGTRLTVL.

The chain combines TRBV7-2 with TRBJ1-6; D is ambiguous. Trimming shortened V by 0 bases and J by 8 bases, and 14 bases separated the two germline ends. Germline V gene data show CDR1 as SGHTA and CDR2 as FQGNSA. The CDR3 runs 16 residues. The CDR3 sequence: CASSLAGFTIDSPLHF. CDR3 in DNA: TGTGCCAGCAGCTTAGCTGGGTTCACTATTGATTCACCCCTCCACTTT.

This clone was found many times. V is TRBV10-3 and J is TRBJ1-2, with TRBD1 matching over 10 bases. With V trimmed by 6 bases and J by 8 bases, 9 bases remained unmatched. Germline V gene sequence: CDR1 ENHRY, CDR2 SYGVKD. This CDR3 spans 14 amino acids. The CDR3 reads CAISGDRGEYGYTF. The CDR3 region has the DNA TGTGCCATCAGCGGGGACAGGGGAGAGTACGGCTACACCTTC.

J is TRBJ1-4 and V is TRBV9; a possible D gene is TRBD1 (6 bases). V was trimmed by 3 bases and J by 10 bases, leaving 13 bases between them. Germline V gives CDR1 SGDLS, CDR2 YYNGEE. CDR3 length: 13 amino acids. CDR3 sequence: CASSAQEGGKLFF. DNA of the CDR3: TGTGCCAGCAGCGCACAGGAAGGGGGAAAACTGTTTTTT.

The genes are TRBV12-5 and TRBJ1-4; no firm D call. There are 14 residues in the CDR3. V was cut by 1 base and J by 6 bases, with 9 bases left in between. Looked up from germline, CDR1 is LGHNT and CDR2 is FRNRAP. CDR3 in DNA: TGTGCTAGTGGTTTGGGGCAGAACCATGAAAAACTGTTTTTT. Amino acid sequence: CASGLGQNHEKLFF.

This clone was counted between two and nine times. V is TRBV30 and J is TRBJ1-5; TRBD1 matches 9 bases. The CDR3 is 15 amino acids. J lost 4 bases, V lost 2 bases, and 6 bases had no gene match. Germline values: CDR1 GTSNPN, CDR2 SVGIG (reference sequence). CDR3 in amino acids: CAWSRGQGRNQPQHF. Here the CDR3 DNA reads TGTGCCTGGAGTAGGGGACAGGGAAGGAATCAGCCCCAGCATTTT.

The chain recombines TRBV5-6 with TRBJ1-2; TRBD1 matches at 9 bases. J was trimmed by 5 bases and V by 4 bases; bases with no gene match: 18. The CDR3 is 18 amino acids. CDR1 is SGHDT and CDR2 is YYEEEE in the germline V gene. The CDR3 sequence: CASSHFSETGGNRYGYTF. CDR3 in DNA: TGTGCCAGCAGCCATTTCTCGGAGACAGGGGGGAACCGGTATGGCTACACCTTC.

This chain joins TRBV18 and TRBJ1-3, with D tentatively TRBD1 (6 bases). The CDR3 is made up of 14 amino acids. V gave up 6 bases and J gave up 2 bases, with 11 bases separating them. Per germline, CDR1 KGHSH and CDR2 LQKENI. For the CDR3, the DNA is TGTGCCAGCTCCCGACAGGCCCCTGGAAACACCATATATTTT. It yields the protein CASSRQAPGNTIYF. Complete variable domain (other parts from reference TRBV18 and TRBJ1-3): NAGVMQNPRHLVRRRGQEARLRCSPMKGHSHVYWYRQLPEEGLKFMVYLQKENIIDESGMPKERFSAEFPKEGPSILRIQQVVRGDSAAYFCASSRQAPGNTIYFGEGSWLTVV.

The CDR3 coding sequence is TGCGCCACCTCTAGCGGGGCCAGCTACAATGAGCAGTTCTTC. It codes for CATSSGASYNEQFF. V is TRBV5-1 and J is TRBJ2-1; TRBD2 matches at 9 bases. CDR1 is SGHRS and CDR2 is YFSETQ in the germline V gene. This CDR3 has 14 residues. V lost 9 bases to trimming and J lost 3 bases; unmatched junction nucleotides: 7.